A single TCR beta chain is shown here with its context. Which antigen it targets is not known. Base qualities are not at hand, and no much larger clone is one base apart. This specimen belongs to a study of vaccination and CD4 T cells after COVID-19 (dated by TCRdb to 2021 to 2024). Notes on the research overall: Every convalescent patient had a positive nasal swab PCR test for SARS-CoV-2, with mild disease in roughly nine patients and severe disease in one. In around 9 COVID-19 convalescent patients and a few infection-naive healthy vaccine recipients, researchers compared the spike-specific CD4+ TCR repertoire from before mRNA vaccination with the repertoire from after. For stimulating the cultures, overlapping spike peptide pools were used, derived from SARS-CoV-2 as well as from the common cold coronaviruses HCoV-NL63, HCoV-OC43 and HCoV-229E. Post-vaccine blood samples were obtained a median of around 74 days after the second vaccine dose, with a range of roughly 14 to 241 days. In the convalescent cohort there were six males and four females, among whom were two Hispanic individuals, seven Caucasians, two Asians and one multiracial person. Control cultures used a CEFX viral epitope pool as positive control, an HIV-1 Nef peptide pool as negative control, or no peptide. Each participant got two doses of either the Pfizer-BioNTech BNT162b2 vaccine (n=8) or the Moderna mRNA-1273 vaccine (n=2). Post-COVID blood samples were collected from convalescent patients a median of roughly 100 days after diagnosis, with a range of about 35 to 161 days.

Library preparation used PCR. DNA from cultured CD4+ T cells was subjected to TCR sequencing with the Oncomine TCR Beta short-read assay at the Johns Hopkins FTIC core. The QIAamp micro DNA kit was used to extract genomic DNA from the cultured CD4+ T cells. Oncomine TCR Beta libraries from cultured CD4+ T cells were pooled using unique dual indexes and sequenced on an Illumina iSeq 100. The authors' pipeline ran thus. Non-productive sequences were filtered out, and CDR3s that did not start with C, did not end with F or W, or were shorter than 7 amino acids were discarded. The MANAFEST web application was used to identify antigen-specific clonotypes by comparing peptide-stimulated wells against reference wells and other culture wells. Positive clones required FDR below 0.05, an odds ratio above 5, and productive frequency above 0.1% in at least two of three replicate wells. Cross-reactive clonotypes were defined as significantly expanded in both SARS-CoV-2 spike wells and at least one common cold coronavirus spike condition. CDR3 homology was assessed with Levenshtein distances (stringdist) and unrooted phylogenetic trees (ape) in R version 3.6.1. TCRdb itself trimmed the public reads at Q25 with fastp, ran MiXCR and retained productive beta chains. Merged by CDR3 protein, the rows form single entries marked with the most common genes and DNA. These V and J calls are TCRdb output, not the study's own analysis. The sample data list about 20,000 distinct CDR3 sequences, and about 50% of these were observed just once. 6.5% to 9% of the sample comes from the top ten.

The full study reports these points: The median count of SARS-CoV-2-reactive clonotypes went up from approximately 22 after infection to 38 after vaccination, although the change was not significant. Among the post-vaccine SARS-CoV-2-reactive clones in convalescent patients, a median about 87% showed up only after vaccination, which suggests vaccine-specific priming. In convalescent patients, nearly all vaccine-specific clones (304 of 307) were found to be mono-reactive for SARS-CoV-2 spike rather than cross-reactive with common cold coronaviruses. The number of convalescent patients in the study was relatively small, and the study did not examine early timepoints following natural infection.

Spanning cysteine to phenylalanine, the CDR3 consists of 16 amino acids. Just CDR3 DNA is preserved here, 48 bases in frame from base 1. The sample's treatment or condition label, decoded: roughly 10-day PBMC culture with coronavirus spike peptide pools or control peptides (ViraFEST assay). To expand antigen-specific T cells with peptide pools and then pick out the expanded clonotypes through TCR sequencing, the study relied on the ViraFEST assay. The convalescent patients' positive SARS-CoV-2 PCR tests were from March to December 2020, which was before the Alpha, Beta and Delta variants emerged in the United States. Each well held more than 1.5 million PBMCs cultured in IMDM containing around 5% human AB serum and approximately 9.8 IU/ml IL-2, with approximately 9.2 ug/ml peptide pools added. On days 3 and 7, half of the culture medium was replaced with fresh IL-2-containing medium. After nine to eleven days of culture, CD4+ T cells were isolated by negative selection with the EasySep CD4+ T cell isolation kit. Ficoll-Paque Plus gradient centrifugation was used to isolate PBMCs from whole blood, and the isolated PBMCs were then either used fresh or cryopreserved at -140C. In general, triplicate wells were set up for every culture condition.

This receptor was identified in a human donor who had recovered from COVID-19. The specimen sequenced was CD4+ T cells from blood, cultured in vitro. The chain is encoded by TRBV21-1 joined to TRBJ2-2; TRBD1, as called in the table, went unchecked against the DNA. TRBV21-1 is a pseudogene segment. The CDR3 amino acid sequence is: CASSKTVGQNTGELFF. In nucleotides, the sequence is TGTGCCAGCAGCAAAACCGTAGGACAGAACACCGGGGAGCTGTTTTTT.